These 15 T cell receptor beta chains originate from one sample sequenced in a study of metastatic and nonmetastatic thyroid tumors. MiXCR was used by TCRdb to re-call the PCR reads. The profile shows about 15,000 clones, 3.7% of them singletons. All patients reached thyroid surgery having received no treatment beforehand. Sequenced input: tumor tissue. The source of these receptors is a female donor with papillary thyroid cancer or a benign thyroid nodule (not recorded which). Some clones in this sample may be carry-over from other donors' samples.

CDR3 sequence reads: CASSYNPGQGDLVSADEQFF. The CDR3 DNA reads as TGTGCCAGTAGTTATAACCCGGGACAGGGGGATCTAGTAAGTGCGGATGAGCAGTTCTTC. The rearrangement links TRBV19 to TRBJ2-1; 11 bases are a match to TRBD1. Germline trimming cut 5 bases from V and 8 bases from J; bases unmatched to any gene: 23. The CDR3 consists of 20 residues. CDR1 LNHDA and CDR2 SQIVND come from the germline V gene (reference sequence).

This clone was seen more than once but under ten times. This sequence joins TRBV6-1 and TRBJ1-1, with TRBD1 matching 7 bases. V was pared by 7 bases and J by 7 bases, with 9 bases of the junction left unmatched. CDR3 length equals 13 residues. Germline-derived CDR1 and CDR2 are MNHNS and SASEGT. This CDR3 reads CASIHRGRSEAFF. The CDR3 DNA reads as TGTGCCAGCATCCATAGGGGGCGAAGTGAAGCTTTCTTT.

This chain uses TRBV6-1 with TRBJ2-7, with 8 bases fitting TRBD1. Germline V CDR1 and CDR2: MNHNS, SASEGT. Trimming removed 1 base from V and 7 bases from J; junction bases left unmatched: 9. This CDR3 spans 15 amino acids. CDR3 region: CASSEEGTGFEEQYF. The CDR3 DNA reads as TGTGCCAGCAGTGAAGAGGGGACAGGCTTTGAAGAGCAGTACTTC.

The chain couples TRBV28 to TRBJ2-1, with 9 bases lining up with TRBD2. The CDR3 contains 16 residues. Germline V lookup: CDR1 MDHEN, CDR2 SYDVKM. J was trimmed by 5 bases and V by 8 bases; bases with no gene match: 13. The CDR3 is CASPPRGGRGNNEQFF. The CDR3 DNA follows: TGTGCCAGCCCCCCCAGGGGCGGGAGGGGGAACAATGAGCAGTTCTTC. Using reference TRBV28 and TRBJ2-1 for the parts outside the CDR3, the full variable domain is DVKVTQSSRYLVKRTGEKVFLECVQDMDHENMFWYRQDPGLGLRLIYFSYDVKMKEKGDIPEGYSVSREKKERFSLILESASTNQTSMYLCASPPRGGRGNNEQFFGPGTRLTVL.

This clone was counted at least ten times. The CDR3 nucleotides are TGTGCCAGCAGCTTCGACCGGGACGCGGGACAGGCGCAGTATTTT. Amino acids: CASSFDRDAGQAQYF. This chain joins TRBV11-2 and TRBJ2-3, with TRBD1 identical over 8 bases. Germline lookup yields CDR1 SGHAT and CDR2 FQNNGV. The V segment lost 3 bases and the J segment 10 bases; nucleotides outside the gene matches: 12. The CDR3 length is 15 residues.

The chain uses TRBV7-3 and TRBJ1-2, with TRBD1 as a possible D gene (5 bases). V was trimmed by 0 bases and J by 8 bases, leaving 10 bases between them. The CDR3 sequence is 13 residues long. Germline CDR1 SGHTA, CDR2 FQGTGA. The CDR3 region is CASSLTGGGGYTF. Here the CDR3 DNA reads TGTGCCAGCAGCTTAACAGGCGGGGGGGGCTACACCTTC.

This clone occurred a few times. As DNA, the CDR3 is TGTGCCAGCAGCACCAGGACAGGGGGCTACGAGCAGTACTTC. Translating gives CASSTRTGGYEQYF. The chain has TRBV7-2 and TRBJ2-7; TRBD1 matches 10 bases. Germline assignment: CDR1 SGHTA and CDR2 FQGNSA. Trimming cost V 5 bases and J 3 bases; bases outside gene matches: 4. The CDR3 loop spans 14 amino acids.

This clone was counted only a few times. The chain couples TRBV11-3 to TRBJ2-1; D might be TRBD2 (5 bases). V shed 3 bases and J shed 0 bases, with 9 bases lying between them. This CDR3 comprises 15 residues. Germline loops: CDR1 SGHNT, CDR2 YENEEA. CDR3 amino acids: CASSLVAGSYNEQFF. The CDR3 nucleotides are TGTGCCAGCAGCTTGGTGGCGGGCTCCTACAATGAGCAGTTCTTC.

This clone appeared a few times. Lacking the conserved final phenylalanine or tryptophan, this CDR3 likely reflects a read error. It is unclear where the CDR3 begins or ends on the DNA, so no DNA is shown, and the CDR3 is as TCRdb lists it. The chain couples TRBV20-1 to TRBJ2-3; the table's D call, TRBD2, has no DNA check behind it. Termini included, the CDR3 measures 11 amino acids. Germline CDR1 and CDR2: DFQATT and SNEGSKA (reference sequence). The CDR3 loop reads CSAVQRVAGDI.

This clone was picked up a small number of times. The rearrangement joins TRBV9 to TRBJ1-2, with 8 nucleotides matching TRBD1. The trim removed 4 bases at V and 1 base at J, leaving 9 bases unmatched. There are 16 residues in the CDR3. The germline gives CDR1 SGDLS, CDR2 YYNGEE. The CDR3 region has the DNA TGTGCCAGCAGCCTCTCTCAGGGGGCATATAACTATGGCTACACCTTC. It specifies CASSLSQGAYNYGYTF.

This clone was recorded a few times. This chain joins TRBV29-1 and TRBJ2-2; D tentatively reads TRBD1 or TRBD2 (5 bases each). V shed 7 bases and J shed 4 bases, with 13 bases lying between them. Germline lookup yields CDR1 SQVTM and CDR2 ANQGSEA. The CDR3 length is 13 residues. The CDR3 loop reads CSAGHAGTGELFF. CDR3 DNA sequence: TGCAGCGCTGGACATGCGGGCACCGGGGAGCTGTTTTTT.

This clone was picked up a small number of times. The chain has TRBV11-1 and TRBJ2-5; D not resolved. V shed 0 bases and J shed 5 bases, with 10 bases lying between them. Germline CDR1 reads SGHAT; CDR2 reads FQDESV (reference sequence). The CDR3 sequence is 14 residues long. The CDR3 coding sequence is TGTGCCAGCAGCTTAGCGAATGAGGAGGAGACCCAGTACTTC. This sequence encodes CASSLANEEETQYF. Complete variable domain (other parts from reference TRBV11-1 and TRBJ2-5): EAEVAQSPRYKITEKSQAVAFWCDPISGHATLYWYRQILGQGPELLVQFQDESVVDDSQLPKDRFSAERLKGVDSTLKIQPAELGDSAMYLCASSLANEEETQYFGPGTRLLVL.

The CDR3 sequence is CASSWDRENYGYTF. The CDR3 coding sequence is TGTGCCAGCAGCTGGGACAGGGAGAACTATGGCTACACCTTC. The V gene is TRBV6-1, the J gene TRBJ1-2; 9 bases map to TRBD1. Looked up from germline, CDR1 is MNHNS and CDR2 is SASEGT. After removal of 6 bases from V and 2 bases from J, the junction contained 4 bases not matched to a gene. The CDR3 has 14 residues.

This clone is classed as medium-sized. The chain uses TRBV29-1 and TRBJ2-3, with TRBD2 matching 8 bases. V lost 5 bases to trimming and J lost 2 bases; unmatched junction nucleotides: 9. The CDR3 runs 15 residues. Looked up from germline, CDR1 is SQVTM and CDR2 is ANQGSEA. The CDR3 region is CSVSLTSGTTDTQYF. The CDR3 bases are TGCAGCGTTAGTCTAACTAGCGGAACCACAGATACGCAGTATTTT.

This clone was observed a few times. The chain employs TRBV15 and TRBJ1-6, with 8 nucleotides matching TRBD1. V lost 4 bases, J lost 6 bases, and 5 bases stayed unmatched. Germline V lookup: CDR1 LNHNV, CDR2 YYDKDF (reference sequence). This CDR3 spans 15 amino acids. The CDR3 nucleotides read TGTGCCACCAGCACAGACAGGGGCTGTAATTCACCCCTCCACTTT. This encodes CATSTDRGCNSPLHF.